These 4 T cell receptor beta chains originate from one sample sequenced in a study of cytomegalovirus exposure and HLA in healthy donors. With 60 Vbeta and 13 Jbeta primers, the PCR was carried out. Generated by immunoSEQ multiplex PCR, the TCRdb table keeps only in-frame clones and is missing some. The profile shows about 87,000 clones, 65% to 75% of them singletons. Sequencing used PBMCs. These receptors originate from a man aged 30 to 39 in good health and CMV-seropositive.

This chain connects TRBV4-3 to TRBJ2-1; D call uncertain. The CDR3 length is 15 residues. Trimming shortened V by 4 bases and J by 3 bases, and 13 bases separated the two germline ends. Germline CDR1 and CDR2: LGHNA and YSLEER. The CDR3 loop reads CASSPGLVSYNEQFF. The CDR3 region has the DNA TGCGCCAGCAGCCCCGGCCTAGTTAGCTACAATGAGCAGTTCTTC.

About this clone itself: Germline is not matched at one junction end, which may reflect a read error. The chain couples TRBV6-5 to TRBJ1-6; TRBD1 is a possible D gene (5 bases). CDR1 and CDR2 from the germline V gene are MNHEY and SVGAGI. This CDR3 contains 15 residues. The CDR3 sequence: CASRSPRGHNSPLNF. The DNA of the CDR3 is TGTGCCAGCAGAAGCCCAAGGGGTCATAATTCACCCCTCAACTTT.

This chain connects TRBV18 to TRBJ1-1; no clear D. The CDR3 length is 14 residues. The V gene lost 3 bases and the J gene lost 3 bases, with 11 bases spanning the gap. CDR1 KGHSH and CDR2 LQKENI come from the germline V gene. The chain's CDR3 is CASSPQTGDTEAFF. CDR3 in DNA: TGTGCCAGCTCACCTCAAACCGGGGACACTGAAGCTTTCTTT.

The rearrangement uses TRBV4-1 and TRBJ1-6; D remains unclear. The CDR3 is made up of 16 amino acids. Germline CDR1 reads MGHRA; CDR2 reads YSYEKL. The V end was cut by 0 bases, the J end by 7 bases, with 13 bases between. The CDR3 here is CASSQEEGRGNSPLHF. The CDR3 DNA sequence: TGCGCCAGCAGCCAAGAGGAGGGCCGTGGGAATTCACCCCTCCACTTT.